Sequencing of this T cell receptor beta chain was carried out in a study of regulatory T cells in long-lasting Graves disease. CDR3 length: 15 amino acids. Germline V gives CDR1 MNHEY, CDR2 SVGEGT. V gave up 7 bases and J gave up 5 bases; unmatched junction bases: 5. This clonotype was counted a single time. Specified time point: newly diagnosed GD, antithyroid drugs for less than 3 months. RNA extracted from PBMCs served as the sequencing template. Guidelines of the American Thyroid Association were used to diagnose Graves' disease. It was an endocrinology department in Xi'an, China, that provided the patients. To make TCR beta libraries, researchers used iRepertoire HTBI primers and Arm-PCR of CDR3 regions. TCRdb reprocessed the multiplex PCR reads via MiXCR and lists one record per CDR3 protein. The sample carries about 470,000 distinct CDR3 sequences, 15% to 20% recorded once. The same specimen was also included in a second study, on T cells in Graves' hyperthyroidism and ophthalmopathy.

The source of this sequence is a man aged 35-49 years with Graves disease. Specimen: peripheral blood mononuclear cells (PBMCs), collected at new diagnosis, from a patient treated with antithyroid drugs. The chain carries TRBV6-2 or TRBV6-3 and TRBJ2-1; 13 nucleotides align to TRBD2. The CDR3 bases are TGTGCCAGCAAACTAGCGGGGGGGGAAAACAATGAGCAGTTCTTC. Translating it yields CASKLAGGENNEQFF.